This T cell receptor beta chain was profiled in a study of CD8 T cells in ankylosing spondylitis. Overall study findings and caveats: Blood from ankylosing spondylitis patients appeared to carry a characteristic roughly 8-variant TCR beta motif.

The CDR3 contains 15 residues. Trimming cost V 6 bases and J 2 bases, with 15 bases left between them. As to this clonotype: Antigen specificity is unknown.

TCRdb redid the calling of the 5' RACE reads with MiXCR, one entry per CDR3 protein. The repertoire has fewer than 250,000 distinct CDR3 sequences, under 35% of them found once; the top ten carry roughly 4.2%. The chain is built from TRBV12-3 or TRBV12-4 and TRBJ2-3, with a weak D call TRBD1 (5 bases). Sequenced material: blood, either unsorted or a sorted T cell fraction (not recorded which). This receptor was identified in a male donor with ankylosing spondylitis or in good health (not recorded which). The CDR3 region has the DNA TGTGCCAGCAGCTTTGGCGACAGACCCACAGATACGCAGTATTTT. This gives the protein CASSFGDRPTDTQYF.